This T cell receptor beta chain stems from a study of blood T cell repertoires in COVID-19. The wider study: Sources were T cells, B-cell-depleted T cells, or PBMCs; the material itself was cDNA or gDNA.

Produced via immunoSEQ multiplex PCR; TCRdb's table is partial and in-frame only. The sample yields about 200,000 clones, roughly 85% seen once. The CDR3 spans 17 residues. From germline, CDR1 is MNHEY and CDR2 SVGEGT. Trimming removed 5 bases from V and 2 bases from J, with 20 bases in between. The rearrangement links TRBV6-2 or TRBV6-3 to TRBJ2-3, with D tentatively TRBD2 (7 bases). The sequence was obtained from a man in his forties or fifties who had recovered from COVID-19. Sequenced sample: PBMCs or T cells enriched from blood (not recorded which). CDR3 coding DNA: TGTGCCAGCAGTCCCATCGGGGGGCTTACCTACACAGATACGCAGTATTTT. Its translation: CASSPIGGLTYTDTQYF.